These T cell receptor beta chains were read from a single sample in a study of shared clonotypes between healthy human individuals. This table comes from immunoSEQ multiplex PCR, and its TCRdb copy is limited to in-frame clones, with some not included. The data hold approximately 2.5 million clones, with around nine tenths observed a single time. The sequencing input was naive CD4+ T cells sorted from blood. These receptors were collected from a man between 18 and 29 years old in good health. Both conserved end residues are part of each CDR3. A D gene is named only where the DNA matches it firmly. The listing skips clone size in some rows; elsewhere it reads once, few, many or a size class.

V gene	D gene	clone size	J gene	CDR3 DNA	CDR3 protein
TRBV5-4	TRBD1	NA	TRBJ1-2	TGTGCCAGCAGCTTGGGAACAGGGGGCAGCTATGGCTACACCTTC	CASSLGTGGSYGYTF
TRBV29-1	NA	NA	TRBJ2-3	TGCAGCGCAGAGACAGACACAGATACGCAGTATTTT	CSAETDTDTQYF
TRBV5-1	NA	NA	TRBJ2-2	TGCGCCAGCCCCATGGCCGAGGGGATGAGGACCGGGGAGCTGTTTTTT	CASPMAEGMRTGELFF
TRBV19	TRBD1	NA	TRBJ2-2	TGTGCCAGTAGAGGGACAGGGTTGGTCGGGGAGCTGTTTTTT	CASRGTGLVGELFF
TRBV4-1	NA	NA	TRBJ1-2	TGCGCCAGCAGCCAAGTCTCGCAGGGGTCTGGCTACACCTTC	CASSQVSQGSGYTF
TRBV28	NA	NA	TRBJ1-5	TGTGCCAGCAGTTCCCCCCCGCAGCCCCAGCATTTT	CASSSPPQPQHF
TRBV5-1	TRBD2	NA	TRBJ2-1	TGCGCCAGCAGCTCATTTGGCGCGGGAGCGAGCAGAAATGAGCAGTTCTTC	CASSSFGAGASRNEQFF
TRBV6-6	NA	NA	TRBJ1-2	TGTGCCAGCAGTTACTCGGGGAACTATGGCTACACCTTC	CASSYSGNYGYTF
TRBV7-3	TRBD1	NA	TRBJ1-3	TGTGCCAGCAGCTTCAGACAGGGGATTGGCGTCGGCTCTGGAAACACCATATATTTT	CASSFRQGIGVGSGNTIYF
TRBV6-5	TRBD1	NA	TRBJ2-7	TGTGCCACCCTGATCCCGGGACAGGGGAGGCACGAGCAGTACTTC	CATLIPGQGRHEQYF
TRBV2	NA	once	TRBJ1-5	TGTGCCAGCACGCAGCAGAACAATCAGCCCCAGCATTTT	CASTQQNNQPQHF
TRBV6-5	NA	NA	TRBJ2-1	TGTGCCAGCAGTACATCAGACGCCGAGCAGTTCTTC	CASSTSDAEQFF
TRBV5-1	TRBD1	once	TRBJ1-2	TGCGCCAGCAGCTTGGGGGACAGGGCCCTGATCGGCTACACCTTC	CASSLGDRALIGYTF
TRBV19	NA	NA	TRBJ2-4	TGTGCCAGTAGCCTAGAAAACATTCAGTACTTC	CASSLENIQYF
TRBV27	TRBD2	NA	TRBJ2-7	TGTGCCAGCAGGCAGCGGGGCGAGCAGTACTTC	CASRQRGEQYF
TRBV7-2	TRBD1	NA	TRBJ1-2	TGTGCCAGCAGCCAAGGACAGGGGGCGCTTGGCTACACCTTC	CASSQGQGALGYTF
TRBV18	NA	NA	TRBJ1-1	TGTGCCAGCTCACAAAGGGAAGGGAACACTGAAGCTTTCTTT	CASSQREGNTEAFF
TRBV7-2	NA	NA	TRBJ1-2	TGTGCCAGCAGCCACCCGGGTGTTTTGAGCTACACCTTC	CASSHPGVLSYTF
TRBV5-1	NA	NA	TRBJ2-5	TGCGCCAGCAGACTTGACAGCCGTCAAGAGACCCAGTACTTC	CASRLDSRQETQYF
TRBV11-2	NA	NA	TRBJ2-4	TGTGCCAGCAGCTTGGCCCGGAGCTCGGACATTCAGTACTTC	CASSLARSSDIQYF
TRBV5-8	TRBD1	NA	TRBJ1-1	TGTGCCAGCAGCCAAGGGACAGGGGGCTACACTGAAGCTTTCTTT	CASSQGTGGYTEAFF
TRBV11-3	NA	NA	TRBJ2-1	TGTGCCAGCAGCCGATCAGGGTCCTCCTACAATGAGCAGTTCTTC	CASSRSGSSYNEQFF
TRBV5-4	TRBD1	NA	TRBJ2-3	TGTGCCAGCAGCTTTTTCGACAGGGCCACAGATACGCAGTATTTT	CASSFFDRATDTQYF
TRBV10-2	TRBD1	NA	TRBJ2-2	TGCGCCAGCAGTGATTTGACAGGGAAGTTGTTTTTT	CASSDLTGKLFF
TRBV7-9	NA	NA	TRBJ1-2	TGTGCCAGCAGCGTAGGAGGGGGACCCTCTAACTATGGCTACACCTTC	CASSVGGGPSNYGYTF
TRBV2	TRBD1	NA	TRBJ1-5	TGTGCCAGCAAGGTCGAGACAGGGGGCAATCAGCCCCAGCATTTT	CASKVETGGNQPQHF
TRBV6-5	NA	NA	TRBJ1-2	TGTGCCAGCACCCGGGGGGGGGCGGGCAACTATGGCTACACCTTC	CASTRGGAGNYGYTF
TRBV18	NA	once	TRBJ1-1	TGTGCCAGCTCACCGGGGGGGCCTGAAGCTTTCTTT	CASSPGGPEAFF
TRBV10-3	TRBD2	NA	TRBJ2-7	TGTGCCATCAGTGATACACTCCGACTAGCGATCCCCTACGAGCAGTACTTC	CAISDTLRLAIPYEQYF
TRBV7-2	TRBD2	NA	TRBJ2-7	TGTGCCAGCAGCTTAGAAGGACTAGCGGTCTACGAGCAGTACTTC	CASSLEGLAVYEQYF
TRBV7-2	NA	NA	TRBJ1-2	TGTGCCACCGCGGCAGGGCAACAGGCCTATGGCTACACCTTC	CATAAGQQAYGYTF
TRBV5-4	TRBD1	NA	TRBJ2-7	TGTGCCAGCAGTTCCCCGGGACAGGGGACCTACGAGCAGTACTTC	CASSSPGQGTYEQYF
TRBV5-1	NA	once	TRBJ2-5	TGCGCCAGCAGCAAGGACGTCCAAGAGACCCAGTACTTC	CASSKDVQETQYF
TRBV2	NA	NA	TRBJ1-4	TGTGCCAGCAGTGGGGTTAGGGGGAATGAAAAACTGTTTTTT	CASSGVRGNEKLFF
TRBV7-2	TRBD2	NA	TRBJ2-1	TGTGCCAGCAGCTTAGCGCTAGCGGGGGGGTACAATGAGCAGTTCTTC	CASSLALAGGYNEQFF
TRBV27	NA	NA	TRBJ2-7	TGTGCCAGCAGTTTTGTCCCAGGGATCTACGAGCAGTACTTC	CASSFVPGIYEQYF
TRBV5-4	TRBD1	NA	TRBJ1-1	TGTGCCAGCAGCTGGACAGGGATGAACACTGAAGCTTTCTTT	CASSWTGMNTEAFF
TRBV19	NA	NA	TRBJ1-1	TGTGCCAGTACTACCACGTGGGAGAACACTGAAGCTTTCTTT	CASTTTWENTEAFF
TRBV19	NA	few	TRBJ1-4	TGTGCCAGTAGTTCCCTGGACAGCAACAATGAAAAACTGTTTTTT	CASSSLDSNNEKLFF
TRBV19	NA	NA	TRBJ1-4	TGTGCCAGTAGTCCAAGGGACACCTCAACTAATGAAAAACTGTTTTTT	CASSPRDTSTNEKLFF
TRBV11-2	NA	NA	TRBJ2-7	TGTGCCAGCAGCTTTGGGCAGGGAGTACATGAGTACTTC	CASSFGQGVHEYF
TRBV10-2	NA	NA	TRBJ1-6	TGCGCCAGCAGTGATTATAATTCACCCCTCCACTTT	CASSDYNSPLHF
TRBV5-6	TRBD1	NA	TRBJ1-3	TGTGCCAGCAGCACCCCGGGACAGGGGAAAAACACCATATATTTT	CASSTPGQGKNTIYF
TRBV18	NA	NA	TRBJ1-2	TGTGCCAGCTCACCCTCTCGGACCTTGATTAACTATGGCTACACCTTC	CASSPSRTLINYGYTF
TRBV5-1	TRBD1	NA	TRBJ1-6	TGCGCCAGCAGCTTAATGGACAGGGGCTATAATTCACCCCTCCACTTT	CASSLMDRGYNSPLHF
TRBV2	TRBD2	NA	TRBJ2-7	TGTGCCAGCATATGGCGGGAGGCCTCCTACGAGCAGTACTTC	CASIWREASYEQYF
TRBV13	TRBD1	NA	TRBJ1-4	TGTGCCAGCAGGCCACAGGGGACCAAAAATGAAAAACTGTTTTTT	CASRPQGTKNEKLFF
TRBV18	TRBD1	NA	TRBJ1-1	TGTGCCAGCTCACCCCTTACAGGGGGCACTGAAGCTTTCTTT	CASSPLTGGTEAFF
TRBV14	NA	NA	TRBJ2-7	TGTGCCAGCAGCCCCCCCGGGAATGCCGCCTACGAGCAGTACTTC	CASSPPGNAAYEQYF
TRBV6-5	NA	NA	TRBJ2-7	TGTGCCAGCTACAGGGCTCCTACGTCCTACGAGCAGTACTTC	CASYRAPTSYEQYF
TRBV4-3	NA	NA	TRBJ2-3	TGCGCCAGCAGCCAAGATGTTGGGGGGCGGACAGATACGCAGTATTTT	CASSQDVGGRTDTQYF
TRBV7-6	NA	once	TRBJ2-7	TGTGCCAGCAGCTTAGGGTTCGGGACAAACTCGAAATACGAGCAGTACTTC	CASSLGFGTNSKYEQYF
TRBV19	NA	NA	TRBJ2-2	TGTGCCAGTAGGGCCTCAGGGAAGGCCGGGGAGCTGTTTTTT	CASRASGKAGELFF
TRBV6-1	NA	NA	TRBJ1-3	TGTGCCAGCAGTGAACAAGGCAGACCCAACTCTGGAAACACCATATATTTT	CASSEQGRPNSGNTIYF
TRBV6-5	NA	NA	TRBJ1-2	TGTGCCAGCAGTTACTCGAGTGGGGGTGCTGGCTACACCTTC	CASSYSSGGAGYTF
TRBV4-1	TRBD1	NA	TRBJ1-2	TGCGCCAGCAGCCAAGCGGTCCAGGGGGTTTCTGGCTACACCTTC	CASSQAVQGVSGYTF
TRBV10-3	NA	NA	TRBJ2-1	TGTGCCATCAGTGAGTCCCCGTATGAGCAGTTCTTC	CAISESPYEQFF
TRBV4-1	TRBD2	NA	TRBJ2-1	TGCGCCAGCAGCCAATTTAGCGGGGCAACCTACAATGAGCAGTTCTTC	CASSQFSGATYNEQFF
TRBV4-2	NA	NA	TRBJ2-2	TGTGCCAGCAGCAGACCAGACCTCACCGGGGAGCTGTTTTTT	CASSRPDLTGELFF